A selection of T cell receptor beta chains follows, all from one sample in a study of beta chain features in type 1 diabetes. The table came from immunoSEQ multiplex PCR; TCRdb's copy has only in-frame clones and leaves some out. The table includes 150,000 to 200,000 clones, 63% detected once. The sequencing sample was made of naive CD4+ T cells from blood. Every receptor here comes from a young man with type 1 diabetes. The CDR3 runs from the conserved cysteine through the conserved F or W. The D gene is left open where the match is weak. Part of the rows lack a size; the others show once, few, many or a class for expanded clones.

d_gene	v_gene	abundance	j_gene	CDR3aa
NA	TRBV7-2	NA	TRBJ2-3	CASSFPGPSTDTQYF
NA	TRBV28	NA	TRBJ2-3	CASSLAGTDTQYF
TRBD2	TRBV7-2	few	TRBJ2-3	CASSLAPGLAELGTQYF
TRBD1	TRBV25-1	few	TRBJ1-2	CASRDRGNNYGYTF
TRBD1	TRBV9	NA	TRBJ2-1	CASSVEGQDLNNEQFF
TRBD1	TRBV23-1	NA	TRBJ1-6	CASSQRERDRANNSPLHF
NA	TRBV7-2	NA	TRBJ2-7	CASSLEGPASYEQYF
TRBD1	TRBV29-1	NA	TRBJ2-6	CSVGDRESSGANVLTF
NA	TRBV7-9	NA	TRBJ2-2	CASSLSLGDTGELFF
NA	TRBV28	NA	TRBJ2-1	CASSFTGRSYNEQFF
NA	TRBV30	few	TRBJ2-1	CAWSVRVVGNEQFF
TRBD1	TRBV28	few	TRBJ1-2	CASSLGGQGVIYGYTF
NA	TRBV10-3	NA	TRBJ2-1	CAISEWGTSDNEQFF
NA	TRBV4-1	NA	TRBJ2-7	CASSQDHFYEQYF
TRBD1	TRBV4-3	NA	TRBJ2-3	CASRGQGAADTQYF
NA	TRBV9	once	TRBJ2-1	CASSALQAGVAYNEQFF
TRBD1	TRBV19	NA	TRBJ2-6	CASARDSYSGANVLTF
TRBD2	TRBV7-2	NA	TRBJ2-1	CASSLNGAGVYNEQFF